The 18 T cell receptor beta chains below come from one sample, sequenced in a study of CD8+ T cells in alopecia areata. The authors extracted RNA and reverse transcribed it into cDNA as the sequencing template. Clones were read by immunoSEQ multiplex PCR, and TCRdb kept only the in-frame ones, dropping some. There are about 200,000 clones in the sample; roughly 64% occur only once, and about 5% lies in the top ten. Treatment reported: oral pan-JAK inhibitor, 5-10 mg twice daily. Source: CD4+ T cells sorted from blood, taken at week 24, from a patient treated with tofacitinib. The receptor source for this set is a human donor with alopecia areata.

In this sample, this clone turned up a few times. The CDR3 DNA is TGTGCCAGCAGCGTCGGGACTAGCGGTACCACAGATACGCAGTATTTT. It codes for CASSVGTSGTTDTQYF. The V and J genes are TRBV9 and TRBJ2-3; 11 bases match TRBD2. Germline CDR1 and CDR2: SGDLS and YYNGEE. The ends lost 2 bases at V and 2 bases at J; junction bases unmatched: 4. The CDR3 is made up of 16 amino acids.

The chain employs TRBV27 and TRBJ2-1, with a tentative D call TRBD1 (6 bases). CDR3 length: 16 residues. V lost 5 bases and J lost 5, with 19 bases in between. CDR1 and CDR2 from the germline V gene are MNHEY and SMNVEV (reference sequence). CDR3 nucleotides: TGTGCCAGCAGTAGCTTCGGGGCAGGGGAAAACAATGAGCAGTTCTTC. Amino acids: CASSSFGAGENNEQFF.

The chain joins TRBV5-1 to TRBJ1-5; D remains ambiguous. This CDR3 is built from 15 residues. Germline CDR1 reads SGHRS; CDR2 reads YFSETQ. Between the trimmed V and J ends, which lost 2 bases and 6 bases, there was a span of 15 bases. The DNA of the CDR3 is TGCGCCAGCAGCTTATACGGGAGAGAGGGTCAGCCCCAGCATTTT. It specifies CASSLYGREGQPQHF.

The chain combines TRBV7-9 with TRBJ1-1; D is ambiguous. CDR1 and CDR2 (germline): SEHNR, FQNEAQ (reference sequence). V was cut by 1 base and J by 6 bases, with 6 bases left in between. The length of the CDR3 is 12 residues. The CDR3 sequence: CASSLGSSEAFF. The CDR3 DNA reads TGTGCCAGCAGCTTAGGGTCTTCTGAAGCTTTCTTT.

This chain connects TRBV27 to TRBJ2-1, with 8 positions matching TRBD1. Germline V lookup: CDR1 MNHEY, CDR2 SMNVEV (reference sequence). The CDR3 covers 15 residues. The ends lost 4 bases at V and 7 bases at J; junction bases unmatched: 9. The CDR3 region has the DNA TGTGCCAGCAGTTCTTCCTTAGGACAGGGAAATGAGCAGTTCTTC. Translating it yields CASSSSLGQGNEQFF.

V gene TRBV7-9 combines with J gene TRBJ2-5; weak D call: TRBD2 (6 bases). This CDR3 is 11 amino acids long. Germline V lookup: CDR1 SEHNR, CDR2 FQNEAQ (reference sequence). The germline V and J ends were trimmed by 8 bases and 5 bases, with 9 bases remaining between them. This CDR3 reads CASGRSETQYF. The CDR3 coding sequence is TGTGCCAGCGGGAGGTCGGAGACCCAGTACTTC.

The chain couples TRBV5-6 to TRBJ1-5, with D maybe TRBD1 (6 bases). Germline V gives CDR1 SGHDT, CDR2 YYEEEE. V was trimmed by 5 bases and J by 1 base, leaving 19 bases between them. The CDR3 consists of 17 residues. CDR3 region: CASSPRYGGGSNQPQHF. The CDR3 region has the DNA TGTGCCAGCAGTCCACGTTATGGTGGGGGCAGCAATCAGCCCCAGCATTTT.

V usage is TRBV5-6 and J usage is TRBJ2-7, with TRBD2 matching 9 bases. After removal of 5 bases from V and 0 bases from J, the junction contained 6 bases not matched to a gene. Per germline, CDR1 SGHDT and CDR2 YYEEEE. The CDR3 sequence is 15 residues long. CDR3 bases: TGTGCCAGCAGATTAGCGGGGGAGTACTCCTACGAGCAGTACTTC. Translating gives CASRLAGEYSYEQYF. Variable domain in full (rest from reference TRBV5-6 and TRBJ2-7): DAGVTQSPTHLIKTRGQQVTLRCSPKSGHDTVSWYQQALGQGPQFIFQYYEEEERQRGNFPDRFSGHQFPNYSSELNVNALLLGDSALYLCASRLAGEYSYEQYFGPGTRLTVT.

This chain's CDR3 is CSGGRGQETQYF. In DNA, the CDR3 is TGCAGCGGGGGCAGGGGGCAAGAGACCCAGTACTTC. The chain couples TRBV29-1 to TRBJ2-5, with TRBD1 matching over 7 bases. Germline V gene lookup returns CDR1 SQVTM and CDR2 ANQGSEA. The CDR3 totals 12 residues. V lost 7 bases, J lost 2 bases, and 4 bases stayed unmatched.

The chain employs TRBV30 and TRBJ1-2; 8 bases map to TRBD1. Looked up from germline, CDR1 is GTSNPN and CDR2 is SVGIG (reference sequence). V lost 8 bases and J lost 3; bases outside the gene matches: 8. The CDR3 contains 13 residues. The CDR3 bases are TGTGCCCACACCCAGGGGGCTGACTATGGCTACACCTTC. Its translation is CAHTQGADYGYTF.

This clone was detected a few times. The gene calls are TRBV5-1 and TRBJ2-4; 7 bases agree with TRBD1. The V segment lost 0 bases and the J segment 0 bases; nucleotides outside the gene matches: 6. Looked up from germline, CDR1 is SGHRS and CDR2 is YFSETQ. This CDR3 region has 17 residues. Here the CDR3 reads CASSLAFGDRAKNIQYF. CDR3 nucleotides: TGCGCCAGCAGCTTGGCCTTTGGGGACAGAGCCAAAAACATTCAGTACTTC.

CDR3 residues: CASSYWGQETQYF. In DNA form, the CDR3 reads TGTGCCAGCAGTTACTGGGGACAAGAGACCCAGTACTTC. This chain joins TRBV6-5 and TRBJ2-5, with D uncertain. Trimming removed 1 base from V and 2 bases from J, with 5 bases in between. The CDR3 is made up of 13 amino acids. Germline CDR1 MNHEY, CDR2 SVGAGI.

The chain employs TRBV27 and TRBJ1-2; D possibly corresponds to TRBD1 (5 bases). Germline V gives CDR1 MNHEY, CDR2 SMNVEV (reference sequence). The CDR3 has 14 residues. Trimming took off 10 bases at V and 0 bases at J, with 15 bases between the two ends. DNA for the CDR3: TGTGCCACCAGGGTCCCTAGGACTAACTATGGCTACACCTTC. This sequence encodes CATRVPRTNYGYTF.

The chain links TRBV7-9 to TRBJ2-7, with TRBD1 identical over 8 bases. The CDR3 length is 16 residues. The germline V gene has CDR1 SEHNR and CDR2 FQNEAQ (reference sequence). The V and J ends lost 5 bases and 0 bases, in that order; junction bases with no gene match: 9. CDR3 in DNA: TGTGCCAGCAGCCAACCTACAGGGGGAAGCTCCTACGAGCAGTACTTC. Its translation is CASSQPTGGSSYEQYF.

This chain joins TRBV7-2 and TRBJ2-1, with 10 bases aligning to TRBD2. Germline values: CDR1 SGHTA, CDR2 FQGNSA. The CDR3 spans 16 residues. V lost 5 bases and J lost 9; bases outside the gene matches: 13. DNA of the CDR3: TGTGCCAGCAGCCGCCGCACTAGCGGGGTTTCTCGTGAGCAGTTCTTC. Translation gives CASSRRTSGVSREQFF.

The J gene is TRBJ1-1, the V gene TRBV18, with D tentatively TRBD1 (6 bases). This CDR3 has 14 residues. Trimming left V 6 bases short and J 2 bases short, with 13 bases between. The germline gives CDR1 KGHSH, CDR2 LQKENI. The CDR3 DNA sequence: TGTGCCAGCTCCCCCGGACAGATTAACACTGAAGCTTTCTTT. This gives the protein CASSPGQINTEAFF.

This sequence joins TRBV18 and TRBJ2-5; no reliable D call. The ends were cut back, 5 bases at V and 4 bases at J, with 11 bases in the middle. Germline V gives CDR1 KGHSH, CDR2 LQKENI. The CDR3 is 13 amino acids. The CDR3 protein is CASSGVVGETQYF. As DNA, the CDR3 is TGTGCCAGCTCAGGGGTCGTCGGAGAGACCCAGTACTTC.

This clone was observed a handful of times. The chain is built from TRBV5-1 and TRBJ2-7; D is possibly TRBD1 (6 bases). The CDR3 is 14 residues long. The V end was cut by 4 bases, the J end by 3 bases, with 14 bases between. Germline values: CDR1 SGHRS, CDR2 YFSETQ. The DNA of the CDR3 is TGCGCCAGCAGCCTGACAGGTCCTAACTACGAGCAGTACTTC. Amino acid sequence: CASSLTGPNYEQYF. Looking up the rest from reference TRBV5-1 and TRBJ2-7 gives the full variable domain: KAGVTQTPRYLIKTRGQQVTLSCSPISGHRSVSWYQQTPGQGLQFLFEYFSETQRNKGNFPGRFSGRQFSNSRSEMNVSTLELGDSALYLCASSLTGPNYEQYFGPGTRLTVT.